These T cell receptor beta chains were read from a single sample in a study of T cell responses to AZD1222 COVID-19 vaccine. This table comes from immunoSEQ multiplex PCR, and its TCRdb copy is limited to in-frame clones, with some not included. The table shows about 110,000 clones, with roughly four fifths occurring only once. This sample comprised peripheral blood, obtained on day 0 of AZD1222 vaccination. Source of these receptors: an adult in good health. Both conserved end residues are part of each CDR3. The order of the fields is J gene, clone size, D gene, V gene, CDR3 DNA, CDR3 protein. A D gene is named only where the DNA matches it firmly. The size entry is marked missing in some rows and otherwise reads once, few, many or a size class.

TRBJ2-2 | NA | NA | TRBV6-6 | TGTGCCAGCTTCGATAACACCGGGGAGCTGTTTTTT | CASFDNTGELFF
TRBJ2-1 | NA | NA | TRBV6-2/TRBV6-3 | TGTGCCAGCAGTTACTCGAATGAGCAGTTCTTC | CASSYSNEQFF
TRBJ2-2 | few | NA | TRBV5-1 | TGCGCCAGCAGCTTCAGTGTCGGGACCCAGAACACCGGGGAGCTGTTTTTT | CASSFSVGTQNTGELFF
TRBJ1-1 | NA | NA | TRBV19 | TGTGCCAGTAGCACCTTTGGGAGCTCCACTGAAGCTTTCTTT | CASSTFGSSTEAFF
TRBJ1-3 | NA | NA | TRBV28 | TGTGCCAGCAGTGTCTTGGGTCGCCGAGGGGGAAACACCATATATTTT | CASSVLGRRGGNTIYF
TRBJ1-4 | NA | TRBD1 | TRBV10-2 | TGCGCCAGCAGAGACAGGGGTGCGACTAATGAAAAACTGTTTTTT | CASRDRGATNEKLFF
TRBJ1-2 | NA | NA | TRBV4-3 | TGCGCCAGCAGCCAAGATTTGACTCGATTAACGTATGGCTACACCTTC | CASSQDLTRLTYGYTF
TRBJ1-3 | NA | NA | TRBV27 | TGTGCCAGCAAACCCGGTGGGGGACCTGGAAACACCATATATTTT | CASKPGGGPGNTIYF
TRBJ1-2 | few | NA | TRBV27 | TGTGCCAGCAGTCAGCGGCAGGGCTATGGCTACACCTTC | CASSQRQGYGYTF
TRBJ2-7 | NA | TRBD2 | TRBV5-1 | TGCGCCAGCAGCTCGGGAGGGTGGACTAGCGGGAACTCCTACGAGCAGTACTTC | CASSSGGWTSGNSYEQYF
TRBJ2-5 | NA | TRBD1 | TRBV6-5 | TGTGCCAGCAGTTACTTCCGGACAGGGCCTAAAGAGACCCAGTACTTC | CASSYFRTGPKETQYF
TRBJ1-5 | NA | NA | TRBV7-2 | TGTGCCAGCAGCTTAGACGGCCTAGGGACGCCCCAGCATTTT | CASSLDGLGTPQHF
TRBJ1-5 | few | NA | TRBV12-3/TRBV12-4 | TGTGCCAGCAGTCCCGGGGGAAATCAACCCCAGCATTTT | CASSPGGNQPQHF
TRBJ1-2 | NA | NA | TRBV3-1/TRBV3-2 | TGTGCCAGCAGCCAAGAATTCGGACGGCCGACCTTC | CASSQEFGRPTF
TRBJ1-4 | NA | NA | TRBV5-4 | TGTGCCAGCAGCCGCGAGCTGGTCAATGAAAAACTGTTTTTT | CASSRELVNEKLFF
TRBJ2-1 | few | TRBD2 | TRBV6-2/TRBV6-3 | TGTGCCAGCAGCGACTCAAGCGGGATGGGTTACAATGAGCAGTTCTTC | CASSDSSGMGYNEQFF
TRBJ2-3 | NA | TRBD2 | TRBV27 | TGTGCCAGCAGTTTCCTACACCTAGCGGGGGGTAGCACAGATACGCAGTATTTT | CASSFLHLAGGSTDTQYF
TRBJ2-1 | few | NA | TRBV29-1 | TGCAGCGTAGGAGGGGGATCAACCTACAATGAGCAGTTCTTC | CSVGGGSTYNEQFF
TRBJ2-5 | few | NA | TRBV5-4 | TGTGCCAGCAGCCAAGGGTTCCTTCAGACCCAGTACTTC | CASSQGFLQTQYF
TRBJ2-3 | few | NA | TRBV6-6 | TGTGCCAGCAGTGAGTGGGACACATTCACAGATACGCAGTATTTT | CASSEWDTFTDTQYF
TRBJ2-7 | NA | NA | TRBV3-1/TRBV3-2 | TGTGCCAGCAGCCAGACCAGACAGGGCGGGGATTACGAGCAGTACTTC | CASSQTRQGGDYEQYF
TRBJ2-5 | NA | TRBD2 | TRBV5-1 | TGCGCCAGCAGCTTGGCCCCTACTAGCGAAGAGACCCAGTACTTC | CASSLAPTSEETQYF
TRBJ1-4 | NA | TRBD1 | TRBV18 | TGTGCCAGCGGCCGGGACAGCACTAATGAAAAACTGTTTTTT | CASGRDSTNEKLFF
TRBJ1-6 | NA | NA | TRBV3-1/TRBV3-2 | TGTGCCAGCAGCCAAGGAACAAGGGGGTCTTCACCCCTCCACTTT | CASSQGTRGSSPLHF
TRBJ1-5 | NA | TRBD1 | TRBV7-2 | TGTGCCAGCAGCTTGGGACAGCCCTATAGCAATCAGCCCCAGCATTTT | CASSLGQPYSNQPQHF
TRBJ2-1 | NA | NA | TRBV19 | TGTGCCAGTAGTATAGGTTGGAATAACAATGAGCAGTTCTTC | CASSIGWNNNEQFF
TRBJ2-7 | NA | NA | TRBV30 | TGTGCCTGGAGTTACTTGCGAGGGAGCTCCTACGAGCAGTACTTC | CAWSYLRGSSYEQYF
TRBJ2-5 | NA | NA | TRBV5-1 | TGCGCCAGTAGTATCACAAAGTGGGAGACCCAGTACTTC | CASSITKWETQYF